This T cell receptor beta chain was captured by sequencing in a study of blood T cells in healthy people across ages (dated by TCRdb to between 2014 and 2016). Regarding the complete study: In model experiments, template switching captured about one uniquely barcoded TCR beta cDNA molecule for every two T cells. The donors were split into four age groups: young (average 16 years), middle-aged (about 40), aged (more than 60) and long-lived (about 82). For two donors (one aged 18 to 30 and one aged 80 or older), the study analyzed two additional independent replicas of 1 million unique cDNA reads from the same blood draw. Using deep sequencing normalized with unique cDNA molecular identifiers, the study measured how TCR beta repertoire diversity changes with age. To avoid experimental bias, donors of different ages were spread randomly across the sequencing lanes. Points the paper makes about the study in general: Compared with the aged group, the long-lived group had more naive CD4+ T cells, fewer expanded clones and increased TCR diversity, suggesting age selection. Estimates of total diversity based on one million sequenced T cells were considered lower bounds and underestimates. There was a strong correlation between observed TCR beta diversity and the percentage of naive T cells measured by flow cytometry. Donor CMV infection status was unknown, potentially confounding age-related changes in expanded clonotypes. Conclusive comparison of naive and antigen-experienced compartments was prevented by the profiling of bulk unsorted PBMCs. As age increased, observed TCR beta diversity per million T cells dropped in a roughly linear way, and a significant reduction was already evident by age roughly 40.

In the case of this clonotype: Its antigen is still unknown. One base away there is no much larger clone; base qualities are not given.

The V and J ends are trimmed by 5 bases and 0 bases, leaving 16 bases between them. The CDR3 holds 16 amino acids from the cysteine to the phenylalanine. The entry retains the CDR3 DNA only, 48 bases that are in frame from base 1. CDR1 is given as SEHNR and CDR2 as FQNEAQ, both from the germline V gene (reference sequence). The library was built by means of 5' RACE. Sequencing relied on an Illumina HiSeq 2500. A second PCR of roughly 7 to 11 cycles was performed with a sample-barcoded 5' primer and a J-beta primer mix. A unique molecular identifier was introduced onto each TCR beta cDNA molecule by a template-switch 5' adaptor carrying 12 random nucleotides. At least 3 million CDR3-containing paired-end reads were obtained from each sample. The Mint cDNA synthesis kit, primed by a TRBC-specific oligonucleotide, was used to synthesize first-strand cDNA from all RNA. All cDNA was treated with uracil-DNA glycosylase and then went through a first 18-cycle PCR with the universal primers M1SS and BC2_uni_R. For the original study's pipeline: Normalization of each sample was performed by random selection of 1 million high-quality reads, each carrying a distinct molecular identifier. Reads sharing molecular identifiers were discarded rather than binned into consensus sequences. CDR3 identification, clonotype clustering and error correction used MiTCR with a Q25 quality threshold and the strictest error-elimination algorithm. Lower-bound total TCR beta diversity was estimated with a nonparametric unseen species model using Euler transformation. The public reads were quality trimmed at Q25 with fastp and then assembled into clones with MiXCR by TCRdb, keeping productive beta chains. Each CDR3 protein appears once, grouped with its most common genes and DNA. The V and J calls, along with clone size, are taken from TCRdb and not from the paper's own processing. The sample records approximately 800,000 distinct CDR3 sequences, more than 50% of which are singletons. About 26% of the sample lies in the top ten.

Donors were 39 systemically healthy Caucasian individuals from Russia aged about 6 to 100 years. Each donor gave ten milliliters of peripheral blood, drawn into EDTA-treated Vacutainer tubes. Ficoll-Paque density-gradient centrifugation was used to isolate PBMCs, with at least 6.5 million per sample. Trizol reagent was used to extract total RNA from PBMCs, with at least 5 micrograms per sample. For every donor, an aliquot of PBMCs went through flow cytometry to measure the percentages of naive CD45RAhigh/CD27high T cells. This clonotype originated in a middle-aged man in good health. Source material: blood. Recombination connected TRBV7-9 to TRBJ1-2; the D gene is perhaps TRBD1, from 5 matching bases. The encoded CDR3 is CASSEGTYEANYGYTF. The bases read TGTGCCAGCAGCGAAGGGACGTACGAAGCTAACTATGGCTACACCTTC.